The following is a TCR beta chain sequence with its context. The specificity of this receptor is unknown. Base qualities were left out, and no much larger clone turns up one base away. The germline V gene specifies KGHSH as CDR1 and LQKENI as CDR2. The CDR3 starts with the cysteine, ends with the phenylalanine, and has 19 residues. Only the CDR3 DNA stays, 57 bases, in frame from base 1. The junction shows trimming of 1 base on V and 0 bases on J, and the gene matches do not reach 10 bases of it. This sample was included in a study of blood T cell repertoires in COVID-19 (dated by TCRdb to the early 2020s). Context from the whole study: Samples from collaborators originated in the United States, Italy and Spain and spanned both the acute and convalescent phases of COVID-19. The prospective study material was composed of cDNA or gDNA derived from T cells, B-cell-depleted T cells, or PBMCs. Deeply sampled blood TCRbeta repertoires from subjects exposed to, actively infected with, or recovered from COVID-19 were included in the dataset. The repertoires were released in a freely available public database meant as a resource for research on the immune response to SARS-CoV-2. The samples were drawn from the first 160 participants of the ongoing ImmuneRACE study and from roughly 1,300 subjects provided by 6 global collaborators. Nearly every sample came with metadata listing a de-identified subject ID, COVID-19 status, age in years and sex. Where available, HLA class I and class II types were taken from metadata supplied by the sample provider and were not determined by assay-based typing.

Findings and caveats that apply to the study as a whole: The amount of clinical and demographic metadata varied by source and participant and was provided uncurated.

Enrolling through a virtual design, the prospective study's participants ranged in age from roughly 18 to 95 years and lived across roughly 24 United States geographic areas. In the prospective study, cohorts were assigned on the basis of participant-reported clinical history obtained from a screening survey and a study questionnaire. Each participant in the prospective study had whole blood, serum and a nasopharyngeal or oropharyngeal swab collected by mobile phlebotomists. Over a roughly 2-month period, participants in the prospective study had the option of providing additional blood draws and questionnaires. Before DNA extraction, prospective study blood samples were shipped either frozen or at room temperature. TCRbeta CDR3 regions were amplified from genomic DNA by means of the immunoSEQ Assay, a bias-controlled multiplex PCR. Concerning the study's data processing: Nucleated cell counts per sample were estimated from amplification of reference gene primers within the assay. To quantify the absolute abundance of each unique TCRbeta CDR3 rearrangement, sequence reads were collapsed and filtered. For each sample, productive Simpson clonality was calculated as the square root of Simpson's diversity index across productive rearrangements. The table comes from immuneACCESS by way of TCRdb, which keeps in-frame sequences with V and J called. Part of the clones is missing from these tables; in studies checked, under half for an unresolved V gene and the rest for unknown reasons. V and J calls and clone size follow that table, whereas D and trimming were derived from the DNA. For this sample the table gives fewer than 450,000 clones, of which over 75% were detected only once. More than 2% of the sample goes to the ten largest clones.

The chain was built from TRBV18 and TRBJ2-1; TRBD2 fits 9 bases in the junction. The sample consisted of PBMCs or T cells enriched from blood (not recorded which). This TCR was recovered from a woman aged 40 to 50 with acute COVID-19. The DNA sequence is TGTGCCAGCTCACCACTACCTAGCGGGGCGGGTAGCTCCTACAATGAGCAGTTCTTC. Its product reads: CASSPLPSGAGSSYNEQFF.